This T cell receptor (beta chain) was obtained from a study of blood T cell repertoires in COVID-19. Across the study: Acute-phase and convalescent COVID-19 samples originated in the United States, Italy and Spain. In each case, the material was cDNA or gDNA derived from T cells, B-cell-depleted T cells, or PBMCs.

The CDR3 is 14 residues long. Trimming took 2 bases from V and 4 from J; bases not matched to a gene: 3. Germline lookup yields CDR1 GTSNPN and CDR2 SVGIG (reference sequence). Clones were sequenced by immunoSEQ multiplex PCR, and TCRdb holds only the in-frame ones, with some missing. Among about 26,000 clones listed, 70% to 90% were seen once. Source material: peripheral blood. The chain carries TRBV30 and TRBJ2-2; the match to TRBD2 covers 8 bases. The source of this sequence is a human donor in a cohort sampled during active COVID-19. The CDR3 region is CAWSSGGFTGELFF. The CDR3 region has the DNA TGTGCCTGGAGTAGCGGGGGCTTCACCGGGGAGCTGTTTTTT.